The 2 T cell receptor beta chains below come from one sample, sequenced in a study of CD8+ T cells in alopecia areata. Sequencing templates came from extracted RNA that was reverse transcribed into cDNA. Clones were sequenced by immunoSEQ multiplex PCR, and TCRdb holds only the in-frame ones, with some missing. The data hold hundreds of thousands of clones, with around three fifths observed a single time. The sample was CD4+ T cells sorted from blood, taken at week 0. All receptors come from a human donor with alopecia areata.

The CDR3 reads CASSDLGDLQETQYF. DNA of the CDR3: TGTGCCAGCAGCGACTTGGGGGACCTCCAAGAGACCCAGTACTTC. V is TRBV9 and J is TRBJ2-5; D may correspond to TRBD1 or TRBD2 (5 bases each). V was trimmed by 3 bases and J by 1 base, leaving 13 bases between them. From germline, CDR1 is SGDLS and CDR2 YYNGEE. This CDR3 comprises 15 residues.

J is TRBJ2-3 and V is TRBV29-1, with D possibly being TRBD1 (6 bases). Germline CDR1 SQVTM, CDR2 ANQGSEA. CDR3 length equals 15 residues. V was clipped by 0 bases and J by 0 bases, with 10 bases between them. In DNA form, the CDR3 reads TGCAGCGTTGAAGATCGAGGACAGAGCACAGATACGCAGTATTTT. Residues: CSVEDRGQSTDTQYF.